These 9 T cell receptor beta chains were sequenced from one sample in a study of T-cell reconstitution after alpha-beta-depleted transplantation in children. During its preparation, the TCRbeta library received unique molecular identifiers. TCRdb fed the PCR reads into MiXCR, producing one record per CDR3 protein. The sample shows tens of thousands of distinct CDR3 sequences, roughly 4.4% of them seen only once. The material sequenced was PBMCs, mostly from graft donor cells, taken 180 days after TCRalphabeta/CD19-depleted stem cell transplant. The receptor source for this set is a boy under two years old who had a stem cell transplant for acute myeloid leukemia, so the T cells may come from the graft donor.

This clonotype has at least ten counts. The chain couples TRBV3-1 to TRBJ2-7; 7 nucleotides line up with TRBD1. Germline V gene lookup returns CDR1 LGHDT and CDR2 YNNKEL (reference sequence). The CDR3 covers 14 residues. V lost 1 base and J lost 2; bases outside the gene matches: 2. CDR3 DNA: TGTGCCAGCAGCCAAGGGACAGGCACCTACGAGCAGTACGTC. Its translation is CASSQGTGTYEQYV.

This clonotype was picked up many times. This rearrangement joins TRBV29-1 to TRBJ2-1; the match to TRBD2 covers 11 bases. Germline assignment: CDR1 SQVTM and CDR2 ANQGSEA. The V and J ends lost 2 bases and 7 bases, in that order; junction bases with no gene match: 4. This CDR3 is built from 14 residues. The CDR3 coding sequence is TGCAGCGTTGAAAAGGCTAGCGGGGGGAATGAGCAGTTCTTC. Translation gives CSVEKASGGNEQFF.

This clonotype was counted at least ten times. CDR3 protein: CASRTPGEETQYF. CDR3 nucleotides: TGCGCCAGCAGGACACCTGGGGAAGAGACCCAGTACTTC. The chain links TRBV5-1 to TRBJ2-5, with no clear D. The germline CDR1 and CDR2 sequences are SGHRS and YFSETQ. CDR3 size: 13 residues. Deletions cut 5 bases from V and 3 bases from J, with 11 bases between.

This clonotype was recorded at least ten times. The rearrangement joins TRBV12-3 or TRBV12-4 to TRBJ2-7; D is possibly TRBD1 (5 bases). This CDR3 is 15 amino acids long. V lost 2 bases and J lost 7, with 18 bases in between. In DNA, the CDR3 is TGTGCCAGCAGTTTAACTGACAGTGACTTATGGGAGCAGTACTTC. This encodes CASSLTDSDLWEQYF.

This clonotype was detected many times. V and J are TRBV20-1 and TRBJ2-1; D call uncertain. The CDR3 is 12 amino acids. The V end was cut by 3 bases, the J end by 5 bases, with 8 bases between. CDR1 is DFQATT, CDR2 SNEGSKA, per germline (reference sequence). This chain's CDR3 is CSASGYNNEQFF. In nucleotides, the CDR3 is TGCAGTGCTAGTGGCTATAACAATGAGCAGTTCTTC.

This clonotype has at least ten counts. One junction end disagrees with the germline gene, perhaps due to a read error. The chain combines TRBV29-1 with TRBJ2-7, with D perhaps matching TRBD2 (6 bases). The germline gives CDR1 SQVTM, CDR2 ANQGSEA. The CDR3 spans 14 residues. For the CDR3, the DNA is TGCAGCGTCGAAGGATGGGGGGATGGCTACGAGCAGTACTTC. It translates to CSVEGWGDGYEQYF.

Ten or more counts support this clonotype. The chain combines TRBV27 with TRBJ2-5, with 11 bases lining up with TRBD1. The CDR3 is 16 amino acids. Germline CDR1 reads MNHEY; CDR2 reads SMNVEV (reference sequence). V was clipped by 5 bases and J by 2 bases; unmatched bases: 7. CDR3 coding DNA: TGTGCCAGCAGTACAGGGACAGGGGGTATACAAGAGACCCAGTACTTC. Amino acids: CASSTGTGGIQETQYF.

This clonotype was counted ten times or more. The CDR3 DNA reads as TGTGCCAGCAGCTTAGTGCGGACGATCTCTGGAAACACCATATATTTT. Its protein is CASSLVRTISGNTIYF. The chain joins TRBV7-2 to TRBJ1-3; D remains unclear. The germline V gene has CDR1 SGHTA and CDR2 FQGNSA. V was clipped by 1 base and J by 0 bases, with 10 bases between them. This CDR3 is 16 amino acids long.

This clonotype was counted ten times or more. CDR3 amino acids: CASSPTGGAWAEKLFF. The DNA of the CDR3 is TGCGCCAGCAGCCCGACAGGGGGCGCCTGGGCTGAAAAACTGTTTTTT. The rearrangement uses TRBV5-1 and TRBJ1-4, with TRBD1 identical over 10 bases. The CDR3 loop spans 16 amino acids. The V gene's germline CDR1 is SGHRS and CDR2 YFSETQ. J gave up 7 bases and V 4 bases, and 10 bases lay outside the gene matches.